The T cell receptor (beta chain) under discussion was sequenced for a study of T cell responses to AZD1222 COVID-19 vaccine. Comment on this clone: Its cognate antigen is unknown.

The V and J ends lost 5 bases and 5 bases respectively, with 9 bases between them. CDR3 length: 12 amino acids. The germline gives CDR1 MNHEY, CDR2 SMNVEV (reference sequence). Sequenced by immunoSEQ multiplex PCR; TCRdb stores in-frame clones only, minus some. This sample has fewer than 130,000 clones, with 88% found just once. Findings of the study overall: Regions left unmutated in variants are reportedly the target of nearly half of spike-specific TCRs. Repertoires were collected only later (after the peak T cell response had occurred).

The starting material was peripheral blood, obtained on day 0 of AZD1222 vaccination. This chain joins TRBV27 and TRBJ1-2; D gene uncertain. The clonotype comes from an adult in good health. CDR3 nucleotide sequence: TGTGCCAGCAGTCCCCTGGGGTATGGCTACACCTTC. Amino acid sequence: CASSPLGYGYTF.